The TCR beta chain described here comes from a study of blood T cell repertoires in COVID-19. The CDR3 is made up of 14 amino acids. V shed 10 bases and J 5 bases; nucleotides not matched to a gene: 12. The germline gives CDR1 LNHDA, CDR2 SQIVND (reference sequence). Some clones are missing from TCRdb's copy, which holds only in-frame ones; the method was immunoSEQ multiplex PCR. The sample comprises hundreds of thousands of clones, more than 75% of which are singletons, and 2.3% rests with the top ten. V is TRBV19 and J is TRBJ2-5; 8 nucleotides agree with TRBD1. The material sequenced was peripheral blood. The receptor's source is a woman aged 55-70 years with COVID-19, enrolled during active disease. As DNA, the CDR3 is TGTGCCACCAAGGAGTGGACAGGGCTGGAGACCCAGTACTTC. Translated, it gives CATKEWTGLETQYF.